This T cell receptor (beta chain) came from a study of beta chain features in type 1 diabetes. Cell sorting via CD45RO/CCR7/CD25/CD127/CD95/CD27 was performed to obtain CD4+ naive, central memory, regulatory and stem cell-like memory cells. Deletions cut 0 bases from V and 1 base from J, with 8 bases between. In germline, CDR1 is SGHRS, CDR2 YFSETQ. There are 14 residues in the CDR3. The study reverse transcribed the entire isolated RNA, so it sequenced expressed TCRB transcripts. The data were produced by immunoSEQ multiplex PCR, yet TCRdb's version contains in-frame clones alone and is incomplete. The data hold 400,000 to 550,000 clones, with around 10% observed a single time. A note on this clone: Its antigen is undetermined.

Whole-study results and caveats: Cells with high TCR expression could be over-represented by cDNA sequencing.

V usage is TRBV5-1 and J usage is TRBJ2-7; D remains unclear. The sequence was collected from a woman younger than 30 in good health. Specimen: naive CD4+ T cells from blood. The CDR3 spells CASSLVARSYEQYV. CDR3 sequence (DNA): TGCGCCAGCAGCTTGGTGGCCAGATCCTACGAGCAGTACGTC.